This paragraph reports one T cell receptor (beta chain). As originally analysed: Reference gene primer amplification yielded estimated nucleated cell counts. Clones were sequenced by immunoSEQ multiplex PCR, and TCRdb holds only the in-frame ones, with some missing. V and J calls and clone size are given by that table; D and trimming were obtained from the DNA. Of around 320,000 clones in the sample, about nine tenths were seen once. The data were obtained in a study of blood T cell repertoires in COVID-19. The wider study: From the United States, Italy and Spain came samples of acute and convalescent COVID-19.

A COVID-19 case was met by exposed participants within 2 weeks before study entry. Per the germline V gene, CDR1 is GTSNPN and CDR2 is SVGIG (reference sequence). J was trimmed by 5 bases and V by 5 bases; bases with no gene match: 5. There are 13 residues in the CDR3. Sequences were obtained from PBMCs or T cells enriched from blood (not recorded which). The receptor comes from a woman aged 45-59 years who had been exposed to COVID-19. V and J are TRBV30 and TRBJ1-4, with TRBD1 identical over 7 bases. CDR3 sequence reads: CAWRTGTNEKLFF. The CDR3 DNA reads as TGTGCCTGGCGGACAGGAACGAATGAAAAACTGTTTTTT.